The 29 T cell receptor beta chains given below trace back to one sample, sequenced in a study of blood T cells in healthy people across ages. A second PCR of 7 to 11 cycles used a sample-barcoded 5' primer and a J-beta primer mix. From the 5' RACE reads, TCRdb called clonotypes with MiXCR, one entry per CDR3 protein. Of some 700,000 distinct CDR3 sequences in the sample, roughly 45% were seen once. What was sequenced was blood. The receptors here all came from a woman aged 60-75 years in good health.

V usage is TRBV7-2 and J usage is TRBJ2-3, with D possibly being TRBD1 (8 bases). In germline, CDR1 is SGHTA, CDR2 FQGNSA. V shed 2 bases and J shed 1 base, with 22 bases lying between them. The CDR3 loop spans 19 amino acids. CDR3 region: CASSLRSGQGAGGTDTQYF. CDR3 nucleotides: TGTGCCAGCAGCTTAAGGTCGGGGCAGGGGGCGGGAGGCACAGATACGCAGTATTTT.

The table lists this clonotype with a few counts. V usage is TRBV29-1 and J usage is TRBJ2-1; TRBD2 aligns across 7 bases. This CDR3 has 15 residues. V was pared by 4 bases and J by 7 bases, with 13 bases of the junction left unmatched. From germline, CDR1 is SQVTM and CDR2 ANQGSEA. This CDR3 reads CSVGGIAGEVNEQFF. In DNA form, the CDR3 reads TGCAGCGTTGGGGGTATCGCGGGAGAGGTTAATGAGCAGTTCTTC.

This clonotype was seen only once. The genes are TRBV6-6 and TRBJ1-2; D is possibly TRBD1 (6 bases). Germline V lookup: CDR1 MNHNY, CDR2 SVGAGI (reference sequence). The V end lost 0 bases, the J end lost 6 bases, and 11 bases lay between the germline ends. The CDR3 is made up of 14 amino acids. CDR3 loop: CASSYSNREDGYTF. The CDR3 DNA reads as TGTGCCAGCAGTTACTCGAACAGGGAGGATGGCTACACCTTC.

This clonotype was seen more than once but under ten times. The chain carries TRBV20-1 and TRBJ2-1; TRBD2 agrees at 9 bases. The germline V gene encodes CDR1 DFQATT and CDR2 SNEGSKA (reference sequence). V shed 3 bases and J 9 bases; nucleotides not matched to a gene: 3. This CDR3 comprises 12 residues. The CDR3 DNA reads as TGCAGTGCTAGGGGACTAGCTCTTGAGCAGTTCTTC. It codes for CSARGLALEQFF.

Comment on this clonotype: Its ends do not fully match the called genes, so a read error is possible. V is TRBV9 and J is TRBJ2-7; 8 bases are a match to TRBD2. CDR1 SGDLS and CDR2 YYNGEE come from the germline V gene. The length of the CDR3 is 18 residues. CDR3 coding DNA: TGTGCCGGCAGCGTAGGAGGGGGGGTAGCGGGGTCTTCCTACGAGCAGTACTTC. This sequence encodes CAGSVGGGVAGSSYEQYF.

This clonotype was counted between two and nine times. The rearrangement joins TRBV7-9 to TRBJ2-7, with D possibly being TRBD1 (6 bases). This CDR3 is 12 amino acids long. Germline CDR1 is SEHNR and CDR2 is FQNEAQ (reference sequence). The CDR3 coding sequence is TGTGCTACGGGACAAGTATACAATGAGCAGTACTTC. Its translation is CATGQVYNEQYF.

The DNA of the CDR3 is TGCGCCAGCAGCCGTCAGGGAGTCGACACAGATACGCAGTATTTT. Protein product: CASSRQGVDTDTQYF. The J gene is TRBJ2-3, the V gene TRBV4-1; D might be TRBD1 or TRBD2, each matching 5 bases. V was pared by 4 bases and J by 2 bases, with 13 bases between. Germline-derived CDR1 and CDR2 are MGHRA and YSYEKL. The CDR3 is 15 amino acids.

This clonotype has just a few counts. This rearrangement joins TRBV11-3 to TRBJ2-6, with 7 bases fitting TRBD2. The CDR3 consists of 18 residues. V was pared by 6 bases and J by 0 bases, with 11 bases of the junction left unmatched. Germline loops: CDR1 SGHNT, CDR2 YENEEA. CDR3 region: CASSYTGGPSSGANVLTF. The CDR3 nucleotides are TGTGCCAGCAGTTACACGGGAGGCCCTAGCTCTGGGGCCAACGTCCTGACTTTC.

This clonotype was counted a few times. The rearrangement links TRBV6-2 or TRBV6-3 to TRBJ1-5; a possible D gene is TRBD1 (5 bases). The CDR3 runs 13 residues. The germline CDR1 and CDR2 sequences are MNHEY and SVGEGT. The germline V and J ends were trimmed by 8 bases and 3 bases, with 11 bases remaining between them. CDR3 sequence: CASGGAPNQPQHF. The CDR3 DNA sequence: TGTGCCAGCGGGGGAGCCCCCAATCAGCCCCAGCATTTT.

The V and J genes are TRBV6-2 or TRBV6-3 and TRBJ2-7; the D gene is possibly TRBD2 (6 bases). This CDR3 has 15 residues. Trimming shortened V by 4 bases and J by 4 bases, and 17 bases separated the two germline ends. The V gene's germline CDR1 is MNHEY and CDR2 SVGEGT. For the CDR3, the DNA is TGTGCCAGCAGTTCGACTAGAGGGAGATCGTACGAGCAGTACTTC. Protein: CASSSTRGRSYEQYF.

The chain combines TRBV5-1 with TRBJ2-5; 10 bases fit TRBD2. The CDR3 has 17 residues. V shed 1 base and J 7 bases; nucleotides not matched to a gene: 13. The germline V gene has CDR1 SGHRS and CDR2 YFSETQ. This CDR3 is CASSLTPIAGGIGTQYF. CDR3 in DNA: TGCGCCAGCAGCTTGACCCCTATAGCGGGGGGTATTGGGACCCAGTACTTC.

The V and J genes are TRBV2 and TRBJ1-1; D unresolved. The CDR3 runs 14 residues. Per the germline V gene, CDR1 is SNHLY and CDR2 is FYNNEI. V was cut by 7 bases and J by 0 bases, with 12 bases left in between. In nucleotides, the CDR3 is TGTGCCAGCAATATACGGGGATTGAACACTGAAGCTTTCTTT. Protein product: CASNIRGLNTEAFF.

The chain employs TRBV3-1 and TRBJ2-6, with 12 positions matching TRBD1. The germline CDR1 and CDR2 sequences are LGHDT and YNNKEL (reference sequence). The CDR3 sequence is 17 residues long. V lost 4 bases, J lost 3 bases, and 4 bases stayed unmatched. The CDR3 loop reads CASSRGTGGLGANVLTF. For the CDR3, the DNA is TGTGCCAGCAGCCGCGGGACAGGGGGCCTTGGGGCCAACGTCCTGACTTTC.

V usage is TRBV20-1 and J usage is TRBJ2-2; D gene uncertain. This CDR3 has 16 residues. Trimming stripped 6 bases from V and 6 bases from J, with 23 bases between. Germline assignment: CDR1 DFQATT and CDR2 SNEGSKA (reference sequence). CDR3 nucleotides: TGCAGTGCACCCAAAAGCGAGGACGGAATCGCCGGGGAGCTGTTTTTT. It yields the protein CSAPKSEDGIAGELFF.

Note on this clonotype: Given a much more abundant clone one base away, this may be a read error. The rearrangement joins TRBV3-1 to TRBJ2-1, with TRBD2 as a possible D gene (5 bases). The J call may be incorrect, as the DNA end agrees better with TRBJ2-7. The CDR3 has 12 amino acids. CDR1 is LGHDT and CDR2 is YNNKEL in the germline V gene (reference sequence). The CDR3 is CASRPGYNEQYF. The DNA for the CDR3 is TGTGCCAGCAGGCCGGGGTACAATGAGCAGTACTTC.

The gene calls are TRBV28 and TRBJ2-5; D possibly uses TRBD1 or TRBD2 (5 bases each). Germline V CDR1 and CDR2: MDHEN, SYDVKM. The CDR3 contains 14 residues. V lost 6 bases, J lost 7 bases, and 18 bases lay in between. CDR3 in amino acids: CASSRDQLVGTQYF. The CDR3 DNA sequence: TGTGCCAGCAGCCGGGACCAATTGGTGGGGACCCAGTACTTC.

This clonotype has only a few counts. The V and J genes are TRBV12-3 or TRBV12-4 and TRBJ2-7; possible D gene TRBD2, 7 bases. The CDR3 extends over 16 amino acids. V was trimmed by 2 bases and J by 2 bases, leaving 16 bases between them. Written as DNA, the CDR3 is TGTGCCAGCAGTTTAAGGGGGGGGGTCGGGCCCTACGAGCAGTACTTC. Residues: CASSLRGGVGPYEQYF.

Written as DNA, the CDR3 is TGCGCCAGCAGCCACCTTGTTGGCGGGGGCGAGACTGAAGCTTTCTTT. Amino acids: CASSHLVGGGETEAFF. The chain joins TRBV4-3 to TRBJ1-1; maybe TRBD1 (6 bases). Germline CDR1 LGHNA, CDR2 YSLEER. This CDR3 spans 16 amino acids. Deletions cut 3 bases from V and 5 bases from J, with 19 bases between.

The chain is built from TRBV10-3 and TRBJ2-3, with 10 bases aligning to TRBD2. The CDR3 is 14 amino acids. CDR1 and CDR2 from the germline V gene are ENHRY and SYGVKD. Losses at the gene ends were 3 bases for V and 5 bases for J; bases not matched to a gene: 2. The CDR3 loop is CAISDSSGRDTQYF. CDR3 DNA sequence: TGTGCCATCAGTGATTCTAGCGGGAGAGATACGCAGTATTTT.

The chain joins TRBV20-1 to TRBJ1-1; no reliable D call. This CDR3 has 11 residues. V was cut by 7 bases and J by 4 bases, with 10 bases left in between. Looked up from germline, CDR1 is DFQATT and CDR2 is SNEGSKA (reference sequence). This chain's CDR3 is CSGSDITEAFF. The CDR3 region has the DNA TGCAGTGGCTCAGACATCACTGAAGCTTTCTTT.

This clonotype was counted ten times or more. This chain joins TRBV29-1 and TRBJ2-1; 9 nucleotides match TRBD2. With 6 bases clipped from V and 4 bases from J, the junction kept 7 bases outside the gene matches. This CDR3 region has 14 residues. Germline V lookup: CDR1 SQVTM, CDR2 ANQGSEA. CDR3 sequence (DNA): TGCAGCGTCCAAACTAGCGGGTTTTACAATGAGCAGTTCTTC. Protein product: CSVQTSGFYNEQFF.

The rearrangement links TRBV12-3 or TRBV12-4 to TRBJ2-1, with 7 positions matching TRBD2. Matching the DNA end better, TRBJ2-7 makes the J call doubtful. This CDR3 comprises 19 residues. CDR3 region: CASSNPRGGRTGTYNEQYF. CDR3 DNA sequence: TGTGCCAGCAGCAATCCCCGCGGCGGGAGAACTGGCACCTACAATGAGCAGTACTTC.

With respect to this clonotype: An end of the junction does not agree with germline; a read error may underlie this. The chain links TRBV20-1 to TRBJ2-3; perhaps D is TRBD1 or TRBD2 (5 bases each). Per the germline V gene, CDR1 is DFQATT and CDR2 is SNEGSKA (reference sequence). The CDR3 sequence is 15 residues long. The CDR3 bases are TGCAGTGCTAGAGATAATACGGGGAAGACAGACACGCAGTATTTT. This sequence encodes CSARDNTGKTDTQYF.

The chain recombines TRBV7-6 with TRBJ2-1; maybe TRBD2 (5 bases). The V and J ends lost 1 base and 1 base respectively, with 8 bases between them. In germline, CDR1 is SGHVS, CDR2 FNYEAQ. This CDR3 spans 15 amino acids. For the CDR3, the DNA is TGTGCCAGCAGCTTAGACCGGGAATCCTACAATGAGCAGTTCTTC. Its protein product is CASSLDRESYNEQFF.

V gene TRBV3-1 combines with J gene TRBJ2-7; possible D gene TRBD2, 6 bases. Trimming cost V 0 bases and J 5 bases, with 14 bases left between them. The CDR3 loop spans 15 amino acids. CDR1 and CDR2 from the germline V gene are LGHDT and YNNKEL (reference sequence). In DNA, the CDR3 is TGTGCCAGCAGCCAAGAGAGGCTAGCGTCGGACGAGCAGTACTTC. This encodes CASSQERLASDEQYF.

The rearrangement links TRBV29-1 to TRBJ1-2, with a weak D call TRBD1 (6 bases). Germline assignment: CDR1 SQVTM and CDR2 ANQGSEA. The CDR3 is made up of 12 amino acids. The V and J ends lost 4 bases and 0 bases respectively, with 6 bases between them. CDR3 protein: CSVGDTNYGYTF. The CDR3 DNA reads as TGCAGCGTTGGGGACACTAACTATGGCTACACCTTC.

The gene calls are TRBV3-1 and TRBJ1-6; D possibly corresponds to TRBD1 (5 bases). The CDR3 has 12 residues. Per the germline V gene, CDR1 is LGHDT and CDR2 is YNNKEL (reference sequence). V was clipped by 8 bases and J by 6 bases, with 8 bases between them. CDR3 in DNA: TGTGCCAGCGGGACGGTTAATTCACCCCTCCACTTT. This sequence encodes CASGTVNSPLHF.

This CDR3 is CAIEDRTNTGELFF. CDR3 bases: TGTGCCATAGAGGACAGGACGAACACCGGGGAGCTGTTTTTT. This chain joins TRBV21-1 and TRBJ2-2; the table calls TRBD1, which could not be checked here. TRBV21-1 is reported as a pseudogene. CDR3 length: 14 amino acids.

This clonotype was counted between two and nine times. The gene calls are TRBV7-9 and TRBJ2-7; weak D call: TRBD1 (6 bases). Germline CDR1 SEHNR, CDR2 FQNEAQ (reference sequence). The V and J ends lost 1 base and 2 bases respectively, with 12 bases between them. This CDR3 has 15 residues. The CDR3 here is CASSLGPGTTYEQYF. CDR3 DNA sequence: TGTGCCAGCAGCTTAGGCCCCGGGACAACCTACGAGCAGTACTTC.